A single sample gave rise to the 29 T cell receptor beta chains below, sequenced in a study of T cell responses to AZD1222 COVID-19 vaccine. Produced via immunoSEQ multiplex PCR; TCRdb's table is partial and in-frame only. The sample lists 95,000 to 150,000 clones, roughly nine tenths occurring once. The source material was peripheral blood, sampled on day 0 of AZD1222 vaccination. Receptors originate from an adult in good health.

CDR3 bases: TGTGCCAGCAGCCTCGGGATAGACAGGGTAGGAAACACCATATATTTT. Protein: CASSLGIDRVGNTIYF. V usage is TRBV3-1 (or the pseudogene TRBV3-2) and J usage is TRBJ1-3; 7 bases match TRBD1. CDR3 length: 16 amino acids. V shed 4 bases, J shed 4 bases, and the junction held 10 bases outside the gene matches. CDR1 and CDR2 (germline): LGHDT, YNNKEL (reference sequence).

The chain recombines TRBV21-1 with TRBJ1-3; the table's D call, TRBD1, has no DNA check behind it. TRBV21-1 is annotated as a pseudogene. The length of the CDR3 is 13 residues. CDR3 sequence reads: CASTPRSGNTIYF. The CDR3, as DNA: TGTGCCAGCACCCCCAGGTCTGGAAACACCATATATTTT.

This clone has a handful of counts. V gene TRBV7-2 combines with J gene TRBJ2-1; 10 positions match TRBD2. Germline trimming cut 7 bases from V and 7 bases from J; bases unmatched to any gene: 7. The CDR3 totals 14 residues. CDR1 and CDR2 from the germline V gene are SGHTA and FQGNSA. CDR3 amino acids: CASTKRGGPNEQFF. The DNA for the CDR3 is TGTGCCAGCACCAAGCGGGGGGGCCCGAATGAGCAGTTCTTC.

The V gene is TRBV14, the J gene TRBJ2-7; no clear D. V was trimmed by 0 bases and J by 1 base, leaving 10 bases between them. From germline, CDR1 is SGHDN and CDR2 FVKESK. The CDR3 consists of 15 residues. The CDR3 region has the DNA TGTGCCAGCAGCCAAGAAGTAGTACCTTCCTACGAGCAGTACTTC. Its protein product is CASSQEVVPSYEQYF.

DNA of the CDR3: TGTGCCAGCAGCACCCGGGCCGGAAAGCCCCAGCATTTT. Translation gives CASSTRAGKPQHF. V gene TRBV12-3 or TRBV12-4 combines with J gene TRBJ1-5; D gene uncertain. With 6 bases removed from V and 8 bases from J, the gap between germline ends came to 14 bases. The CDR3 sequence is 13 residues long.

The V and J genes are TRBV18 and TRBJ2-7; the match to TRBD2 covers 7 bases. The germline V gene has CDR1 KGHSH and CDR2 LQKENI. The V and J ends lost 6 bases and 5 bases, in that order; junction bases with no gene match: 7. The CDR3 runs to 13 residues. CDR3 sequence (DNA): TGTGCCAGCTCCCAAACTCTAGCGGACGAGCAGTACTTC. Translating gives CASSQTLADEQYF.

This rearrangement joins TRBV19 to TRBJ2-1; 11 bases are shared with TRBD2. Trimming cost V 6 bases and J 0 bases; bases outside gene matches: 7. The CDR3 contains 17 residues. The germline V gene has CDR1 LNHDA and CDR2 SQIVND (reference sequence). The CDR3 DNA sequence: TGTGCCAGTAGCGGACTAGCGGGCGCGTCCTCCTACAATGAGCAGTTCTTC. Protein sequence: CASSGLAGASSYNEQFF.

V gene TRBV30 combines with J gene TRBJ1-4; weak D call: TRBD1 (5 bases). This CDR3 has 14 amino acids. Trimming pared 0 bases from V and 0 bases from J, leaving 5 bases between. CDR1 and CDR2 (germline): GTSNPN, SVGIG (reference sequence). This CDR3 is CAWSVTATNEKLFF. As DNA, the CDR3 is TGTGCCTGGAGTGTGACAGCAACTAATGAAAAACTGTTTTTT. Using reference TRBV30 and TRBJ1-4 for the parts outside the CDR3, the full variable domain is SQTIHQWPATLVQPVGSPLSLECTVEGTSNPNLYWYRQAAGRGLQLLFYSVGIGQISSEVPQNLSASRPQDRQFILSSKKLLLSDSGFYLCAWSVTATNEKLFFGSGTQLSVL.

The chain uses TRBV7-8 and TRBJ2-3, with TRBD1 as a possible D gene (5 bases). The CDR3 has 16 amino acids. Germline V gives CDR1 SGHVS, CDR2 FQNEAQ. Trimming removed 0 bases from V and 0 bases from J, with 10 bases in between. The CDR3 is CASSLAPQGSTDTQYF. The DNA of the CDR3 is TGTGCCAGCAGCTTAGCGCCCCAGGGAAGCACAGATACGCAGTATTTT. Full variable domain (missing parts from reference TRBV7-8 and TRBJ2-3): GAGVSQSPRYKVAKRGQDVALRCDPISGHVSLFWYQQALGQGPEFLTYFQNEAQLDKSGLPSDRFFAERPEGSVSTLKIQRTQQEDSAVYLCASSLAPQGSTDTQYFGPGTRLTVL.

By sample share, this clone is medium-sized (0.01 to 0.1%). CDR3 in DNA: TGCGCCAGCAGCTTGGTTGCGTCCCGGGACGGGGACCCGTATGGCTACACCTTC. Amino acids: CASSLVASRDGDPYGYTF. The rearrangement links TRBV5-1 to TRBJ1-2; possible D gene TRBD1, 5 bases. Germline loops: CDR1 SGHRS, CDR2 YFSETQ. V lost 0 bases and J 5 bases, leaving 23 bases between the germline ends. The CDR3 totals 18 residues. Looking up the rest from reference TRBV5-1 and TRBJ1-2 gives the full variable domain: KAGVTQTPRYLIKTRGQQVTLSCSPISGHRSVSWYQQTPGQGLQFLFEYFSETQRNKGNFPGRFSGRQFSNSRSEMNVSTLELGDSALYLCASSLVASRDGDPYGYTFGSGTRLTVV.

The chain recombines TRBV6-5 with TRBJ1-1, with TRBD1 as a possible D gene (6 bases). Germline values: CDR1 MNHEY, CDR2 SVGAGI. This CDR3 is 14 amino acids long. The V end was cut by 5 bases, the J end by 5 bases, with 15 bases between. Written as DNA, the CDR3 is TGTGCCAGCAGTCTACACCAAGGGGGGACTGAAGCTTTCTTT. Protein sequence: CASSLHQGGTEAFF.

The chain joins TRBV10-3 to TRBJ1-6; no definite D call. The V gene's germline CDR1 is ENHRY and CDR2 SYGVKD. The CDR3 spans 13 residues. V was shortened by 4 bases and J by 6 bases, with 7 bases between the two germline ends. The CDR3 nucleotides are TGTGCCATCAGTGCGCAGACTAATTCACCCCTCCACTTT. Translating gives CAISAQTNSPLHF.

The V gene is TRBV28, the J gene TRBJ1-5, with 7 bases aligning to TRBD1. Germline CDR1 MDHEN, CDR2 SYDVKM. This CDR3 region has 18 residues. V shed 1 base, J shed 0 bases, and the junction held 9 bases outside the gene matches. DNA of the CDR3: TGTGCCAGCAGTTTATCCAAACGGGACAGACTTAGCAATCAGCCCCAGCATTTT. Protein sequence: CASSLSKRDRLSNQPQHF.

V usage is TRBV7-2 and J usage is TRBJ1-2, with D perhaps matching TRBD1 (5 bases). This CDR3 has 14 residues. The V end was cut by 5 bases, the J end by 4 bases, with 14 bases between. From germline, CDR1 is SGHTA and CDR2 FQGNSA. CDR3 loop: CASSQDGTSYGYTF. CDR3 coding DNA: TGTGCCAGCAGCCAAGACGGGACCTCCTATGGCTACACCTTC.

V is TRBV7-9 and J is TRBJ2-4; perhaps TRBD2 as D (5 bases). Trimming took 3 bases from V and 2 from J, leaving 11 bases between them. The CDR3 length is 15 residues. Germline V gives CDR1 SEHNR, CDR2 FQNEAQ (reference sequence). This chain's CDR3 is CASSFSERTKNIQYF. The CDR3 coding sequence is TGTGCCAGCAGCTTTAGCGAACGAACCAAAAACATTCAGTACTTC.

This clone appeared a single time. The rearrangement joins TRBV2 to TRBJ2-7; perhaps TRBD1 as D (6 bases). The CDR3 runs to 13 residues. V lost 6 bases and J 3 bases, leaving 12 bases between the germline ends. Per germline, CDR1 SNHLY and CDR2 FYNNEI. CDR3: CASRWTESYEQYF. DNA of the CDR3: TGTGCCAGCAGATGGACAGAAAGCTACGAGCAGTACTTC.

This clone was seen a handful of times. This chain joins TRBV7-8 and TRBJ2-1; D not certain. The CDR3 has 13 amino acids. Trimming removed 5 bases from V and 8 bases from J, with 13 bases in between. Per the germline V gene, CDR1 is SGHVS and CDR2 is FQNEAQ. The CDR3 is CASSPPRMDEQFF. CDR3 nucleotides: TGTGCCAGCAGCCCCCCCCGAATGGATGAGCAGTTCTTC.

This chain joins TRBV7-8 and TRBJ1-6, with 9 nucleotides matching TRBD1. V dropped 5 bases and J dropped 9; count of bases not matched to a gene: 5. This CDR3 contains 14 residues. Germline-derived CDR1 and CDR2 are SGHVS and FQNEAQ. In DNA form, the CDR3 reads TGTGCCAGCAGCCCCGACAGGGGGAGTTCACCCCTCCACTTT. Translated, it gives CASSPDRGSSPLHF. Filled out from reference TRBV7-8 and TRBJ1-6, the complete variable domain reads GAGVSQSPRYKVAKRGQDVALRCDPISGHVSLFWYQQALGQGPEFLTYFQNEAQLDKSGLPSDRFFAERPEGSVSTLKIQRTQQEDSAVYLCASSPDRGSSPLHFGNGTRLTVT.

V gene TRBV19 combines with J gene TRBJ2-7; D remains ambiguous. Trimming stripped 10 bases from V and 4 bases from J, with 17 bases between. The CDR3 sequence is 13 residues long. CDR1 is LNHDA, CDR2 SQIVND, per germline (reference sequence). CDR3 nucleotides: TGTGCCACTAGAGGTCCCCCGAGTTACGAGCAGTACTTC. As protein: CATRGPPSYEQYF.

The V gene is TRBV11-3, the J gene TRBJ2-7; possibly TRBD2 for D (6 bases). CDR3 length: 12 residues. Between the trimmed V and J ends, which lost 2 bases and 4 bases, there was a span of 6 bases. The germline gives CDR1 SGHNT, CDR2 YENEEA. Here the CDR3 DNA reads TGTGCCAGCAGCTTAAGCGGGTACGAGCAGTACTTC. Translation: CASSLSGYEQYF.

This chain uses TRBV6-5 with TRBJ2-1; D ambiguous. With 4 bases removed from V and 1 base from J, the gap between germline ends came to 14 bases. The length of the CDR3 is 16 residues. Germline assignment: CDR1 MNHEY and CDR2 SVGAGI. The CDR3 protein is CASSLLTGSSYNEQFF. DNA for the CDR3: TGTGCCAGCAGTTTACTCACGGGTTCTTCCTACAATGAGCAGTTCTTC.

This sequence joins TRBV28 and TRBJ1-5, with 7 positions matching TRBD1. CDR1 is MDHEN and CDR2 is SYDVKM in the germline V gene. With V trimmed by 9 bases and J by 3 bases, 11 bases remained unmatched. The CDR3 length is 15 residues. CDR3 bases: TGTGCCAGTACACCAGGGGGGACATCCAATCAGCCCCAGCATTTT. It yields the protein CASTPGGTSNQPQHF.

The V gene is TRBV11-3, the J gene TRBJ2-1; 7 nucleotides align to TRBD1. This CDR3 has 18 residues. Trimming removed 1 base from V and 4 bases from J; junction bases left unmatched: 13. In germline, CDR1 is SGHNT, CDR2 YENEEA. As DNA, the CDR3 is TGTGCCAGCAGCTTAGCCTTGGTCGACAGGGACGGTTACAATGAGCAGTTCTTC. Protein: CASSLALVDRDGYNEQFF.

The CDR3 DNA sequence: TGTGCCAGCAGCTTAGATGCAAACTACGAGCAGTACTTC. Its translation is CASSLDANYEQYF. The chain combines TRBV7-8 with TRBJ2-7; D unresolved. The germline V and J ends were trimmed by 1 base and 3 bases, with 7 bases remaining between them. This CDR3 comprises 13 residues. CDR1 SGHVS and CDR2 FQNEAQ come from the germline V gene.

This chain links TRBV15 with TRBJ2-7; D not resolved. This CDR3 is built from 12 residues. Germline CDR1 reads LNHNV; CDR2 reads YYDKDF (reference sequence). V gave up 0 bases and J gave up 3 bases, with 3 bases separating them. The CDR3 DNA follows: TGTGCCACCAGCAGAGATAGCTACGAGCAGTACTTC. It translates to CATSRDSYEQYF.

The rearrangement joins TRBV6-5 to TRBJ1-6, with a weak D call TRBD1 (5 bases). The germline V gene encodes CDR1 MNHEY and CDR2 SVGAGI. The CDR3 totals 14 residues. The germline V and J ends were trimmed by 2 bases and 5 bases, with 7 bases remaining between them. CDR3 loop: CASSYQGDNSPLHF. The CDR3 DNA reads as TGTGCCAGCAGTTACCAGGGTGATAATTCACCCCTCCACTTT.

The chain uses TRBV2 and TRBJ1-1; D remains ambiguous. This CDR3 comprises 11 residues. V was shortened by 5 bases and J by 7 bases, with 8 bases between the two germline ends. Germline V gene lookup returns CDR1 SNHLY and CDR2 FYNNEI. The CDR3 loop reads CASSPPSEAFF. CDR3 bases: TGTGCCAGCAGTCCTCCCAGTGAAGCTTTCTTT.

The V and J genes are TRBV9 and TRBJ2-7; perhaps TRBD2 as D (6 bases). Per the germline V gene, CDR1 is SGDLS and CDR2 is YYNGEE. Trimming stripped 0 bases from V and 3 bases from J, with 10 bases between. The CDR3 is made up of 14 amino acids. The CDR3 region is CASSVGGDHYEQYF. The CDR3 DNA sequence: TGTGCCAGCAGCGTAGGCGGGGACCACTACGAGCAGTACTTC.

This rearrangement joins TRBV6-4 to TRBJ1-2; 8 bases line up with TRBD1. This CDR3 contains 14 residues. Germline values: CDR1 MRHNA, CDR2 SNTAGT. V dropped 5 bases and J dropped 2; count of bases not matched to a gene: 4. CDR3 loop: CASSPWTGNYGYTF. The CDR3 DNA sequence: TGTGCCAGCAGTCCCTGGACAGGGAACTATGGCTACACCTTC.